The 15 T cell receptor beta chains below were found in one sample sequenced in a study of cytomegalovirus exposure and HLA in healthy donors (dated by TCRdb to about 2017). Libraries were built with the immunoSEQ multiplex PCR assay. A mixture of 60 forward primers for TCR Vbeta segments and 13 reverse primers for TCR Jbeta segments was used in the multiplex PCR. As stored in TCRdb, this immuneACCESS dataset retains in-frame rearrangements with V and J assigned. A fraction of the clones does not appear; measured against another copy, unresolved V genes explain less than half of the discrepancy, and the remainder lacks a known reason. The sample contains roughly 120,000 clones, 8% to 10% of them found a single time. Jointly, the top ten make up approximately 3% of the sample. Sequencing used PBMCs. These TCRs come from a man aged 30 to 39 in good health and CMV-seronegative.

This chain links TRBV7-8 with TRBJ2-3; 10 bases line up with TRBD2. Germline values: CDR1 SGHVS, CDR2 FQNEAQ. The CDR3 sequence is 16 residues long. V gave up 2 bases and J gave up 4 bases; unmatched junction bases: 6. The CDR3 DNA sequence: TGTGCCAGCAGCTTACAGAGCGGGAGGGCCGCAGATACGCAGTATTTT. The encoded protein is CASSLQSGRAADTQYF.

This clone was recorded a few times. The CDR3 DNA is TGTGCCTACGGGGGATTCGGTCAGCCCCAGCATTTT. Protein sequence: CAYGGFGQPQHF. V gene TRBV30 combines with J gene TRBJ1-5; perhaps TRBD1 as D (5 bases). The germline CDR1 and CDR2 sequences are GTSNPN and SVGIG (reference sequence). The CDR3 consists of 12 residues. The V gene lost 7 bases and the J gene lost 6 bases, with 13 bases spanning the gap.

This clone came up a few times. V and J are TRBV6-1 and TRBJ2-3, with D possibly being TRBD1 (6 bases). Germline CDR1 reads MNHNS; CDR2 reads SASEGT. V was cut by 5 bases and J by 9 bases, with 12 bases left in between. The CDR3 contains 12 residues. The CDR3 nucleotides read TGTGCCAGCAGTCCAGGGGTTAACACGCAGTATTTT. Translation: CASSPGVNTQYF.

The chain joins TRBV11-2 to TRBJ2-5, with 8 nucleotides matching TRBD1. V was clipped by 5 bases and J by 5 bases; unmatched bases: 16. The length of the CDR3 is 17 residues. Germline-derived CDR1 and CDR2 are SGHAT and FQNNGV. CDR3 in amino acids: CASSRFRGTGGMETQYF. The CDR3 nucleotides are TGTGCCAGCAGCCGTTTCCGCGGGACAGGAGGGATGGAGACCCAGTACTTC. The variable domain in full, completed from reference TRBV11-2 and TRBJ2-5, reads EAGVAQSPRYKIIEKRQSVAFWCNPISGHATLYWYQQILGQGPKLLIQFQNNGVVDDSQLPKDRFSAERLKGVDSTLKIQPAKLEDSAVYLCASSRFRGTGGMETQYFGPGTRLLVL.

The V and J genes are TRBV6-5 and TRBJ1-1; a weak D match, TRBD1 (6 bases). The V gene's germline CDR1 is MNHEY and CDR2 SVGAGI. The V and J ends lost 4 bases and 0 bases respectively, with 15 bases between them. This CDR3 contains 16 residues. The CDR3 DNA is TGTGCCAGCAGTTTACAGGGTCTAGGGATGAACACTGAAGCTTTCTTT. Translated: CASSLQGLGMNTEAFF.

The rearrangement joins TRBV7-9 to TRBJ2-1; possible D gene TRBD2, 6 bases. Germline lookup yields CDR1 SEHNR and CDR2 FQNEAQ (reference sequence). The CDR3 totals 11 residues. V was clipped by 3 bases and J by 12 bases, with 9 bases between them. CDR3 residues: CASSLDYRQFF. The DNA for the CDR3 is TGTGCCAGCAGCTTGGACTACAGGCAGTTCTTC.

V gene TRBV29-1 combines with J gene TRBJ2-7, with TRBD1 identical over 10 bases. After removal of 6 bases from V and 4 bases from J, the junction contained 3 bases not matched to a gene. Germline-derived CDR1 and CDR2 are SQVTM and ANQGSEA. This CDR3 region has 12 residues. CDR3 nucleotide sequence: TGCAGCGTCCCGGGACAGGGGTACGAGCAGTACTTC. It yields the protein CSVPGQGYEQYF.

This clone has only a few counts. This chain links TRBV7-8 with TRBJ2-7; D is possibly TRBD2 (5 bases). This CDR3 region has 15 residues. Per germline, CDR1 SGHVS and CDR2 FQNEAQ. V gave up 6 bases and J gave up 3 bases, with 18 bases separating them. The CDR3 reads CASRLARGGYYEQYF. In nucleotides, the CDR3 is TGTGCCAGCAGGCTAGCTCGGGGTGGGTACTACGAGCAGTACTTC. Filled out from reference TRBV7-8 and TRBJ2-7, the complete variable domain reads GAGVSQSPRYKVAKRGQDVALRCDPISGHVSLFWYQQALGQGPEFLTYFQNEAQLDKSGLPSDRFFAERPEGSVSTLKIQRTQQEDSAVYLCASRLARGGYYEQYFGPGTRLTVT.

In its sample, this clone was seen a few times. The gene calls are TRBV21-1 and TRBJ2-3; whether TRBD2, the table's D call, matches the DNA was not checked. TRBV21-1 is termed a pseudogene. The CDR3 spans 18 residues. The CDR3, as DNA: TGTGCCAGCAGCAAGGGGCGGACTTTGAGCGGGGCAGCAGATACGCAGTATTTT. It codes for CASSKGRTLSGAADTQYF.

The chain recombines TRBV19 with TRBJ2-3, with D perhaps matching TRBD1 (6 bases). V was cut by 6 bases and J by 2 bases, with 18 bases left in between. This CDR3 has 16 amino acids. Germline loops: CDR1 LNHDA, CDR2 SQIVND (reference sequence). The DNA for the CDR3 is TGTGCCAGTAGCCCTGGACAGTTCCTCCCCACAGATACGCAGTATTTT. Translating gives CASSPGQFLPTDTQYF.

In this sample, this clone turned up a few times. In DNA form, the CDR3 reads TGTGCCAGCAGCCGGGAAGTCGGGACAGGGAAGTACGAGCAGTACTTC. It specifies CASSREVGTGKYEQYF. V and J are TRBV14 and TRBJ2-7; 9 bases agree with TRBD1. With 4 bases clipped from V and 4 bases from J, the junction kept 11 bases outside the gene matches. This CDR3 is built from 16 residues. Germline assignment: CDR1 SGHDN and CDR2 FVKESK.

The rearrangement links TRBV10-2 to TRBJ2-7, with TRBD2 matching over 8 bases. The germline gives CDR1 WSHSY, CDR2 SAAADI. Germline trimming cut 6 bases from V and 3 bases from J; bases unmatched to any gene: 4. The CDR3 consists of 13 residues. Written as DNA, the CDR3 is TGCGCCAGCAGCGGTCGGGGGGGCTACGAGCAGTACTTC. Translating gives CASSGRGGYEQYF.

V usage is TRBV28 and J usage is TRBJ1-1; 8 nucleotides match TRBD1. This CDR3 spans 15 amino acids. Per the germline V gene, CDR1 is MDHEN and CDR2 is SYDVKM. The V segment lost 2 bases and the J segment 4 bases; nucleotides outside the gene matches: 6. CDR3: CASSLPTGAGTEAFF. In DNA form, the CDR3 reads TGTGCCAGCAGTTTACCGACAGGGGCTGGCACTGAAGCTTTCTTT.

This chain connects TRBV4-1 to TRBJ2-1; weak D call: TRBD2 (5 bases). Germline CDR1 reads MGHRA; CDR2 reads YSYEKL. Trimming left V 1 base short and J 0 bases short, with 10 bases between. The CDR3 consists of 16 residues. The CDR3 spells CASSQGIAHSYNEQFF. The CDR3 coding sequence is TGCGCCAGCAGCCAAGGGATAGCGCACTCCTACAATGAGCAGTTCTTC.

The chain couples TRBV4-1 to TRBJ1-1, with 10 bases aligning to TRBD1. The CDR3 spans 16 residues. Germline CDR1 MGHRA, CDR2 YSYEKL. V dropped 5 bases and J dropped 1; count of bases not matched to a gene: 7. Here the CDR3 DNA reads TGCGCCAGCAGCATTCCGACAGGGGGCCCGAACACTGAAGCTTTCTTT. Protein product: CASSIPTGGPNTEAFF.